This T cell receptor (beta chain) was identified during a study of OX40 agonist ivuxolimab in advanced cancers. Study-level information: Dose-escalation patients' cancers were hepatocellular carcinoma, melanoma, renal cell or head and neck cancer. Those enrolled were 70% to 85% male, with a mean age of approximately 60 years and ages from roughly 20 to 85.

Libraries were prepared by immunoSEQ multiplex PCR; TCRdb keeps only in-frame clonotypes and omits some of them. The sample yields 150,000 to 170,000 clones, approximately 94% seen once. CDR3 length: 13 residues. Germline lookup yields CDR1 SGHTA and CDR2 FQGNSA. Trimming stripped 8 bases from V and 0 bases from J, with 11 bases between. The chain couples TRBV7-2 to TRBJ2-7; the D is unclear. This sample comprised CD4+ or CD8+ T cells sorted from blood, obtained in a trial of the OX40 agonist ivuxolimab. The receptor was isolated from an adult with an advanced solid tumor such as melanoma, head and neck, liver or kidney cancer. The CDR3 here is CASAGGYSYEQYF. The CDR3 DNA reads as TGTGCCAGCGCCGGTGGGTACTCCTACGAGCAGTACTTC.